A selection of T cell receptor beta chains follows, all from one sample in a study of shared clonotypes between healthy human individuals. Sequencing used immunoSEQ multiplex PCR; TCRdb keeps in-frame clones, though not all of them. This sample has some 1,400,000 clones; roughly 96% occur once, and the top ten carry roughly 1.2%. The sequencing input was naive CD4+ T cells sorted from blood. Receptors were obtained from a man aged 30-40 years in good health. Each CDR3 is given with its conserved first and last residue. D genes are given only for firm matches. Size values are once, few and many counts, or a class for expanded clones, and some rows have none.

clone_size: NA; v_call: TRBV7-9; j_call: TRBJ2-5; d_call: TRBD2; cdr3_length: 16; cdr3_aa: CASSFGGSSLRETQYF
clone_size: NA; v_call: TRBV5-5; j_call: TRBJ2-5; d_call: NA; cdr3_length: 13; cdr3_aa: CASKEAPQETQYF
clone_size: NA; v_call: TRBV7-9; j_call: TRBJ1-1; d_call: NA; cdr3_length: 13; cdr3_aa: CASSSLPNTEAFF
clone_size: NA; v_call: TRBV7-2; j_call: TRBJ2-3; d_call: NA; cdr3_length: 12; cdr3_aa: CASSFNTDTQYF
clone_size: NA; v_call: TRBV2; j_call: TRBJ2-2; d_call: TRBD2; cdr3_length: 15; cdr3_aa: CASSLLAPNTGELFF
clone_size: NA; v_call: TRBV18; j_call: TRBJ2-5; d_call: TRBD2; cdr3_length: 17; cdr3_aa: CASSPLTSGRVQETQYF
clone_size: NA; v_call: TRBV6-1; j_call: TRBJ2-1; d_call: NA; cdr3_length: 15; cdr3_aa: CASSDLRTGYNEQFF
clone_size: NA; v_call: TRBV30; j_call: TRBJ1-2; d_call: NA; cdr3_length: 14; cdr3_aa: CAWSVGRGSGGYTF
clone_size: NA; v_call: TRBV6-1; j_call: TRBJ1-1; d_call: TRBD1; cdr3_length: 17; cdr3_aa: CASSVGQGAPLNTEAFF
clone_size: once; v_call: TRBV7-2; j_call: TRBJ2-1; d_call: NA; cdr3_length: 13; cdr3_aa: CASSPDAHNEQFF
clone_size: once; v_call: TRBV9; j_call: TRBJ2-7; d_call: NA; cdr3_length: 16; cdr3_aa: CASSVGPQTFHYEQYF
clone_size: NA; v_call: TRBV19; j_call: TRBJ1-1; d_call: NA; cdr3_length: 11; cdr3_aa: CASSISRQAFF
clone_size: NA; v_call: TRBV6-1; j_call: TRBJ2-7; d_call: TRBD1; cdr3_length: 14; cdr3_aa: CASSLGQLSYEQYF
clone_size: NA; v_call: TRBV7-7; j_call: TRBJ2-5; d_call: TRBD1; cdr3_length: 15; cdr3_aa: CASSRAGGIGETQYF
clone_size: once; v_call: TRBV28; j_call: TRBJ1-1; d_call: NA; cdr3_length: 11; cdr3_aa: CGARHNTEAFF
clone_size: NA; v_call: TRBV14; j_call: TRBJ2-7; d_call: NA; cdr3_length: 15; cdr3_aa: CASSRLAGFDYEQYF
clone_size: NA; v_call: TRBV27; j_call: TRBJ1-1; d_call: NA; cdr3_length: 14; cdr3_aa: CASNDRGYGSEAFF
clone_size: NA; v_call: TRBV5-1; j_call: TRBJ2-6; d_call: NA; cdr3_length: 15; cdr3_aa: CASSPTVLGANVLTF
clone_size: NA; v_call: TRBV2; j_call: TRBJ1-2; d_call: NA; cdr3_length: 15; cdr3_aa: CASRKRGEGNYGYTF
clone_size: NA; v_call: TRBV6-5; j_call: TRBJ1-3; d_call: NA; cdr3_length: 14; cdr3_aa: CASSIRGHGNTIYF
clone_size: once; v_call: TRBV11-2; j_call: TRBJ2-1; d_call: TRBD2; cdr3_length: 16; cdr3_aa: CASSPVAGVLYNEQFF
clone_size: NA; v_call: TRBV9; j_call: TRBJ2-1; d_call: TRBD2; cdr3_length: 14; cdr3_aa: CASESSGSYNEQFF
clone_size: NA; v_call: TRBV6-5; j_call: TRBJ2-3; d_call: NA; cdr3_length: 15; cdr3_aa: CASSQGGPYTDTQYF
clone_size: NA; v_call: TRBV4-1; j_call: TRBJ1-1; d_call: NA; cdr3_length: 16; cdr3_aa: CASSQGASSGDTEAFF
clone_size: NA; v_call: TRBV7-9; j_call: TRBJ2-7; d_call: NA; cdr3_length: 12; cdr3_aa: CASSYREDEQYF
clone_size: NA; v_call: TRBV28; j_call: TRBJ1-5; d_call: NA; cdr3_length: 15; cdr3_aa: CASTGRGMGNQPQHF
clone_size: NA; v_call: TRBV2; j_call: TRBJ2-4; d_call: NA; cdr3_length: 15; cdr3_aa: CASSDSLLAKNIQYF
clone_size: NA; v_call: TRBV28; j_call: TRBJ2-5; d_call: TRBD2; cdr3_length: 15; cdr3_aa: CASRVAGTNQETQYF
clone_size: NA; v_call: TRBV7-8; j_call: TRBJ2-2; d_call: NA; cdr3_length: 17; cdr3_aa: CASSSSMPLVGIGELFF
clone_size: NA; v_call: TRBV7-8; j_call: TRBJ2-2; d_call: NA; cdr3_length: 15; cdr3_aa: CASSFRLMARPELFF
clone_size: NA; v_call: TRBV27; j_call: TRBJ2-4; d_call: TRBD2; cdr3_length: 13; cdr3_aa: CASSFVAGAIQYF
clone_size: NA; v_call: TRBV12-5; j_call: TRBJ2-1; d_call: TRBD2; cdr3_length: 14; cdr3_aa: CASGSGLADTKQFF
clone_size: once; v_call: TRBV7-3; j_call: TRBJ2-1; d_call: NA; cdr3_length: 13; cdr3_aa: CASSLRQGLSQFF
clone_size: NA; v_call: TRBV18; j_call: TRBJ2-2; d_call: TRBD2; cdr3_length: 23; cdr3_aa: CASSLLPGSQGLAVVANTGELFF
clone_size: NA; v_call: TRBV19; j_call: TRBJ2-5; d_call: TRBD1; cdr3_length: 17; cdr3_aa: CASSISSGTGIQETQYF
clone_size: NA; v_call: TRBV5-1; j_call: TRBJ2-3; d_call: TRBD2; cdr3_length: 17; cdr3_aa: CASSLQPGTGGRNTQYF
clone_size: NA; v_call: TRBV9; j_call: TRBJ2-7; d_call: TRBD2; cdr3_length: 15; cdr3_aa: CASSPIAGGPHEQYF
clone_size: NA; v_call: TRBV19; j_call: TRBJ1-2; d_call: NA; cdr3_length: 13; cdr3_aa: CASSIPDAYGYTF
clone_size: NA; v_call: TRBV19; j_call: TRBJ2-1; d_call: NA; cdr3_length: 15; cdr3_aa: CASSTPSGVYNEQFF
clone_size: NA; v_call: TRBV28; j_call: TRBJ2-3; d_call: TRBD1; cdr3_length: 15; cdr3_aa: CASSNDRVDTDTQYF
clone_size: NA; v_call: TRBV6-6; j_call: TRBJ2-1; d_call: TRBD1; cdr3_length: 16; cdr3_aa: CASSYSGQGSDNEQFF
clone_size: NA; v_call: TRBV18; j_call: TRBJ2-3; d_call: NA; cdr3_length: 16; cdr3_aa: CASSPLQAGPTDTQYF
clone_size: NA; v_call: TRBV4-1; j_call: TRBJ2-1; d_call: TRBD2; cdr3_length: 15; cdr3_aa: CASSPPGLAGREQFF
clone_size: once; v_call: TRBV18; j_call: TRBJ2-7; d_call: TRBD2; cdr3_length: 15; cdr3_aa: CASSPMGGVLGEQYF